This T cell receptor (beta chain) was identified during a study of T cells in localized non-small cell lung cancer. Whole-study findings and limits: A raised T cell density in blood coincided with lengthier overall survival. A median approximately 59 of the top 100 tumor clones appeared in adjacent lung.

Losses at the gene ends were 5 bases for V and 4 bases for J; bases not matched to a gene: 9. In germline, CDR1 is SEHNR, CDR2 FQNEAQ (reference sequence). The CDR3 consists of 16 residues. This clone was seen only once. The target antigen is unknown. Profiled with immunoSEQ multiplex PCR; TCRdb holds only in-frame clones, not every one. This table holds roughly 76,000 clones, 80% found once. This clonotype originated in a man aged 35-69 years with stage II squamous cell lung carcinoma. The input for sequencing was PBMCs, taken before any cancer treatment. The chain has TRBV7-9 and TRBJ2-5; TRBD1 aligns across 11 bases. The CDR3 region has the DNA TGTGCCAGCAGCGGAAGGACAGGGGGCGCGGGAGAGACCCAGTACTTC. The encoded protein is CASSGRTGGAGETQYF.